The 15 T cell receptor beta chains listed next were all sequenced from one sample in a study of a mutant IDH1 vaccine in newly diagnosed glioma. Described time point: week 5, during vaccination. Vaccinated patients received 300 ug of mutant IDH1 20-mer peptide per dose, with topical imiquimod. Data came from immunoSEQ multiplex PCR; TCRdb stores just in-frame clones and leaves some out. The sample consists of roughly 50,000 clones, around 80% of them appearing once. For these receptors, no antigen is known. The starting material was PBMCs, obtained from a glioma patient whose treatment included an IDH1 peptide vaccine. The receptor source for this set is a woman aged 35 to 49 with glioma.

The chain has TRBV30 and TRBJ2-2; no clear D. CDR3 length: 10 amino acids. With 8 bases removed from V and 5 bases from J, the gap between germline ends came to 6 bases. CDR1 is GTSNPN and CDR2 is SVGIG in the germline V gene (reference sequence). The CDR3 sequence is CAVVTGELFF. The DNA of the CDR3 is TGTGCCGTTGTGACCGGGGAGCTGTTTTTT.

This chain uses TRBV2 with TRBJ1-2; D possibly corresponds to TRBD1 (5 bases). V was cut by 4 bases and J by 7 bases, with 13 bases left in between. The germline CDR1 and CDR2 sequences are SNHLY and FYNNEI. CDR3 length equals 13 residues. CDR3 protein: CASSALQGGGYTF. CDR3 in DNA: TGTGCCAGCAGTGCCCTGCAGGGAGGTGGCTACACCTTC.

The chain recombines TRBV4-1 with TRBJ1-6; D call uncertain. CDR1 and CDR2 (germline): MGHRA, YSYEKL. The V gene lost 0 bases and the J gene lost 10 bases, with 10 bases spanning the gap. CDR3 size: 14 residues. CDR3 bases: TGCGCCAGCAGCCAAGAACGCAGCAGCTCACCCCTCCACTTT. Protein product: CASSQERSSSPLHF.

The V gene is TRBV9, the J gene TRBJ2-6; D is unresolved. The V end lost 3 bases, the J end lost 1 base, and 5 bases lay between the germline ends. CDR1 and CDR2 (germline): SGDLS, YYNGEE. The CDR3 spans 14 residues. Written as DNA, the CDR3 is TGTGCCAGCAGCGCTCAATCTGGGGCCAACGTCCTGACTTTC. Protein: CASSAQSGANVLTF.

The gene calls are TRBV2 and TRBJ2-3; D is possibly TRBD1 (5 bases). Germline V gives CDR1 SNHLY, CDR2 FYNNEI. CDR3 size: 13 residues. Trimming took 1 base from V and 4 from J, leaving 6 bases between them. CDR3 in amino acids: CASSEDRPDTQYF. The CDR3 nucleotides read TGTGCCAGCAGTGAAGACAGGCCAGATACGCAGTATTTT.

The chain links TRBV5-1 to TRBJ2-5; TRBD2 matches 13 bases. Germline lookup yields CDR1 SGHRS and CDR2 YFSETQ. Trimming cost V 4 bases and J 3 bases; bases outside gene matches: 3. The CDR3 spans 15 residues. The CDR3 protein is CASSHGLAGEETQYF. The CDR3 bases are TGCGCCAGCAGCCACGGACTAGCGGGGGAAGAGACCCAGTACTTC.

The chain carries TRBV10-3 and TRBJ1-1; tentative D call: TRBD1 (6 bases). The ends were cut back, 10 bases at V and 2 bases at J, with 20 bases in the middle. The CDR3 has 15 residues. CDR1 is ENHRY, CDR2 SYGVKD, per germline. DNA of the CDR3: TGTGCCAGCAAGCCTAGGGGGGCCTATAACACTGAAGCTTTCTTT. Residues: CASKPRGAYNTEAFF.

This chain links TRBV30 with TRBJ2-7; perhaps TRBD2 as D (5 bases). The CDR3 is made up of 10 amino acids. CDR1 is GTSNPN, CDR2 SVGIG, per germline (reference sequence). The V and J ends lost 6 bases and 4 bases respectively, with 7 bases between them. CDR3 residues: CACGVYEQYF. The DNA of the CDR3 is TGTGCCTGCGGGGTATACGAGCAGTACTTC.

The V call is TRBV29-1, the J call TRBJ1-2; D is perhaps TRBD1 (5 bases). CDR1 is SQVTM and CDR2 is ANQGSEA in the germline V gene. The V and J ends lost 1 base and 3 bases respectively, with 12 bases between them. The CDR3 consists of 14 residues. The CDR3: CSVEVGVQYYGYTF. The CDR3 coding sequence is TGCAGCGTTGAAGTGGGGGTGCAGTACTATGGCTACACCTTC.

This clone was observed once. V and J are TRBV19 and TRBJ1-2; 7 bases agree with TRBD1. V shed 6 bases, J shed 7 bases, and the junction held 11 bases outside the gene matches. The length of the CDR3 is 14 residues. Germline V lookup: CDR1 LNHDA, CDR2 SQIVND (reference sequence). The CDR3: CASSLMTGSFGYTF. The CDR3 DNA reads TGTGCCAGTAGCCTAATGACAGGGAGCTTTGGCTACACCTTC.

The rearrangement joins TRBV9 to TRBJ2-5; perhaps TRBD1 as D (6 bases). This CDR3 has 15 residues. The V gene's germline CDR1 is SGDLS and CDR2 YYNGEE. The V end lost 0 bases, the J end lost 5 bases, and 14 bases lay between the germline ends. CDR3 nucleotides: TGTGCCAGCAGCGTAGCGGATGGGGGCGTGGAGACCCAGTACTTC. Translated: CASSVADGGVETQYF.

The rearrangement joins TRBV5-1 to TRBJ2-5, with no clear D. Trimming pared 2 bases from V and 2 bases from J, leaving 7 bases between. CDR1 is SGHRS, CDR2 YFSETQ, per germline. The length of the CDR3 is 13 residues. The CDR3 region is CASSLTAQETQYF. CDR3 DNA: TGCGCCAGCAGCTTAACAGCTCAAGAGACCCAGTACTTC.

The chain carries TRBV4-3 and TRBJ1-2; 7 nucleotides agree with TRBD1. CDR1 and CDR2 from the germline V gene are LGHNA and YSLEER. CDR3 length: 15 amino acids. With V trimmed by 0 bases and J by 6 bases, 7 bases remained unmatched. This CDR3 reads CASSQDHGQVDGYTF. The CDR3 DNA reads as TGCGCCAGCAGCCAAGATCACGGACAGGTGGATGGCTACACCTTC.

This clone has a handful of counts. The rearrangement links TRBV2 to TRBJ1-6; D uncertain. V was cut by 5 bases and J by 10 bases, with 15 bases left in between. In germline, CDR1 is SNHLY, CDR2 FYNNEI. The CDR3 has 14 amino acids. CDR3 protein: CASSTPTSGSPLHF. The CDR3 DNA reads TGTGCCAGCAGTACTCCCACCTCAGGATCACCCCTCCACTTT.

The chain employs TRBV7-6 and TRBJ2-2; TRBD2 matches at 9 bases. V lost 6 bases to trimming and J lost 0 bases; unmatched junction nucleotides: 8. CDR3 length: 17 amino acids. The V gene's germline CDR1 is SGHVS and CDR2 FNYEAQ. CDR3 in amino acids: CASRLTAGGPNTGELFF. The DNA of the CDR3 is TGTGCCAGCAGGCTAACAGCGGGGGGACCGAACACCGGGGAGCTGTTTTTT.